The 5 T cell receptor beta chains below come from one sample, sequenced in a study of monozygotic twins with inflammatory bowel disease. One entry per CDR3 protein, without DNA, is what TCRdb gives after re-calling the 5' RACE reads. This listing includes approximately 200,000 distinct CDR3 sequences. The sequenced material came from blood. The receptors here all came from a human donor with ulcerative colitis or Crohn's disease, or a healthy co-twin of an affected twin (not recorded which).

The chain has TRBV18 and TRBJ2-1; TCRdb proposes TRBD1, but this gene call is untestable without DNA. Germline lookup yields CDR1 KGHSH and CDR2 LQKENI. CDR3 size: 17 residues. This CDR3 reads CASSPTEGGYSYNEQFF.

V usage is TRBV12-3 or TRBV12-4 and J usage is TRBJ1-2; TCRdb lists TRBD1, though no DNA is available to test this call. The CDR3 totals 13 residues. This chain's CDR3 is CATWGGSDYGYTF.

The rearrangement joins TRBV5-1 to TRBJ1-1. This CDR3 is built from 16 residues. From germline, CDR1 is SGHRS and CDR2 YFSETQ. The CDR3 sequence is CASSLEGGLGTTEAFF.

The V and J genes are TRBV11-2 and TRBJ1-6. Germline assignment: CDR1 SGHAT and CDR2 FQNNGV. CDR3 length: 12 amino acids. CDR3 protein: CASSLEAGSLHF.

The chain carries TRBV5-1 and TRBJ2-1; TCRdb's assignment of TRBD1 cannot be checked, as there is no DNA. There are 17 residues in the CDR3. The germline CDR1 and CDR2 sequences are SGHRS and YFSETQ. CDR3 region: CASSSPRDGGRYNEQFF. Based on the CDR3 plus reference TRBV5-1 and TRBJ2-1, the full variable domain is KAGVTQTPRYLIKTRGQQVTLSCSPISGHRSVSWYQQTPGQGLQFLFEYFSETQRNKGNFPGRFSGRQFSNSRSEMNVSTLELGDSALYLCASSSPRDGGRYNEQFFGPGTRLTVL.